A selection of T cell receptor beta chains follows, all from one sample in a study of technical replicates of blood from several donors. Sequencing was performed with immunoSEQ multiplex PCR; in TCRdb, only in-frame clones are kept and a portion is missing. The table records approximately 65,000 clones, around 85% of them present only once. The sample taken for sequencing was PBMCs. All receptors derive from a human donor in good health. Some clones in this sample may be carry-over from other donors' samples. Each CDR3 is given with its conserved first and last residue. Fields, in order: CDR3 DNA, CDR3 protein, J gene, V gene, D gene, clone size. The D gene is left open where the match is weak. Size tells how often a clone was seen (once, few, many) or the class of an expanded clone, and some rows leave it out.

DNA: TGTGCCAGCAGCTTACGCCTAGGGGGAGCAGAGGATACGCAGTATTTT
CDR3: CASSLRLGGAEDTQYF
J: TRBJ2-3
V: TRBV7-2
D: NA
size: NA

DNA: TGTGCCAGCAGTCGTCGGAGCTATGGCTACACCTTC
CDR3: CASSRRSYGYTF
J: TRBJ1-2
V: TRBV6-1
D: NA
size: NA

DNA: TGTGCCAGTAGTGCCCGGACAGTAATCGACATTCAGTACTTC
CDR3: CASSARTVIDIQYF
J: TRBJ2-4
V: TRBV19
D: NA
size: NA

DNA: TGTGCCACCTCAGGTTTTTCGGTGATGGACTATGGCTACACCTTC
CDR3: CATSGFSVMDYGYTF
J: TRBJ1-2
V: TRBV19
D: NA
size: NA

DNA: TGTGCCAGCAGTTACGAGGGAGGAGGGACCGGGGAGCTGTTTTTT
CDR3: CASSYEGGGTGELFF
J: TRBJ2-2
V: TRBV6-5
D: NA
size: NA

DNA: TGTGCCAGCTCACCAATGGGGCAGGTCACTGAAGCTTTCTTT
CDR3: CASSPMGQVTEAFF
J: TRBJ1-1
V: TRBV18
D: NA
size: NA

DNA: TGTGCCAGCAGCCAGGGTGCGGAAGCGACTGGAAACACCATATATTTT
CDR3: CASSQGAEATGNTIYF
J: TRBJ1-3
V: TRBV16
D: NA
size: NA

DNA: TGTGCCAGCAGGCCAGCGGGGGTTAACAATGAGCAGTTCTTC
CDR3: CASRPAGVNNEQFF
J: TRBJ2-1
V: TRBV6-6
D: TRBD2
size: NA

DNA: TGTGCCAGCAGCTTAGCGGGGACAGGGTTTCAGTACTTC
CDR3: CASSLAGTGFQYF
J: TRBJ2-7
V: TRBV7-8
D: TRBD1
size: once

DNA: TGTGCCAGCAGCTTAGTTGGACAACCTTACAATGAGCAGTTCTTC
CDR3: CASSLVGQPYNEQFF
J: TRBJ2-1
V: TRBV7-2
D: NA
size: NA

DNA: TGCGCCAGCAGCTCCGGGACAGGGAACATGAACACTGAAGCTTTCTTT
CDR3: CASSSGTGNMNTEAFF
J: TRBJ1-1
V: TRBV5-1
D: TRBD1
size: NA

DNA: TGTGCCAGCAGCTTATTGGGACAGGCCTTGAACACTGAAGCTTTCTTT
CDR3: CASSLLGQALNTEAFF
J: TRBJ1-1
V: TRBV7-2
D: TRBD1
size: NA

DNA: TGTGCCAGCAGCACCGGAGAAAGAGAGCAGTTCTTC
CDR3: CASSTGEREQFF
J: TRBJ2-1
V: TRBV11-3
D: NA
size: few

DNA: TGTGCCAGCAGCCGGGGACAGGGGGGTGTCACCGGGGAGCTGTTTTTT
CDR3: CASSRGQGGVTGELFF
J: TRBJ2-2
V: TRBV7-2
D: TRBD1
size: NA

DNA: TGTGCCAGCAGCGGAGGGGACTCTGGAAACACCATATATTTT
CDR3: CASSGGDSGNTIYF
J: TRBJ1-3
V: TRBV5-5
D: NA
size: once

DNA: TGTGCCAGCTCAGTGGCTAGCACCGTTTACGAGCAGTACTTC
CDR3: CASSVASTVYEQYF
J: TRBJ2-7
V: TRBV18
D: NA
size: NA

DNA: TGTGCCAGCAGCCAGTGGACTAGCGCTCAAGAGACCCAGTACTTC
CDR3: CASSQWTSAQETQYF
J: TRBJ2-5
V: TRBV4-2
D: TRBD2
size: few

DNA: TGTGCCAGCAGTGAAGCAGGGGCCCAAGAGACCCAGTACTTC
CDR3: CASSEAGAQETQYF
J: TRBJ2-5
V: TRBV25-1
D: NA
size: NA

DNA: TGTGCCATCAGTGAGTCGTCAGGGTCCCATCAGCCCCAGCATTTT
CDR3: CAISESSGSHQPQHF
J: TRBJ1-5
V: TRBV10-3
D: NA
size: NA

DNA: TGTGCCAGCAGTGAGTCAATAACTAGCACAGATACGCAGTATTTT
CDR3: CASSESITSTDTQYF
J: TRBJ2-3
V: TRBV6-1
D: NA
size: NA

DNA: TGTGCCAGCAGCGCCGGGGGTAGGGGAAATGGCTACACCTTC
CDR3: CASSAGGRGNGYTF
J: TRBJ1-2
V: TRBV5-4
D: NA
size: NA

DNA: TGTGCCACCACGGGAGGGGTCAGTGAAGCTTTCTTT
CDR3: CATTGGVSEAFF
J: TRBJ1-1
V: TRBV10-3
D: NA
size: NA

DNA: TGTGCCAGCAGCTTAGAGCAGGGGGCGGTGGACACCGGGGAGCTGTTTTTT
CDR3: CASSLEQGAVDTGELFF
J: TRBJ2-2
V: TRBV7-6
D: TRBD1
size: NA

DNA: TGTGCCAGCTCCCAGGACAGCTATAGCAATCAGCCCCAGCATTTT
CDR3: CASSQDSYSNQPQHF
J: TRBJ1-5
V: TRBV18
D: NA
size: NA

DNA: TGTGCCACCAGCAGAGAGGCAGGGCAGACCTACGAGCAGTACTTC
CDR3: CATSREAGQTYEQYF
J: TRBJ2-7
V: TRBV15
D: NA
size: NA

DNA: TGCGCCAGCAGCATAAGCGGGGGGGCCTACGAGCAGTACTTC
CDR3: CASSISGGAYEQYF
J: TRBJ2-7
V: TRBV5-1
D: TRBD2
size: NA

DNA: TGTGCCAGCAGAGCCGGGACTAGCGGCACAGATACGCAGTATTTT
CDR3: CASRAGTSGTDTQYF
J: TRBJ2-3
V: TRBV6-1
D: TRBD2
size: NA

DNA: TGTGCCAGCAGTTACTCGAGTAGCATTGAGCAGTTCTTC
CDR3: CASSYSSSIEQFF
J: TRBJ2-1
V: TRBV6-5
D: NA
size: NA

DNA: TGTGCCAGCAGTGGGACAGGGGGATTCTACACCTTC
CDR3: CASSGTGGFYTF
J: TRBJ1-2
V: TRBV2
D: TRBD1
size: NA

DNA: TGTGCCATCAGTGAGTCGACAGGTAGTAATTCACCCCTCCACTTT
CDR3: CAISESTGSNSPLHF
J: TRBJ1-6
V: TRBV10-3
D: NA
size: NA

DNA: TGTGCCAGCAGACAGACCCAGCTTAACTATGGCTACACCTTC
CDR3: CASRQTQLNYGYTF
J: TRBJ1-2
V: TRBV6-1
D: NA
size: NA

DNA: TGCAGTGCCCCGGTAGGGGCTGAAGCTTTCTTT
CDR3: CSAPVGAEAFF
J: TRBJ1-1
V: TRBV20-1
D: NA
size: few

DNA: TGTGCCAGTAGTCCGTCGGTCGGGTCTTTCTCCTACGAGCAGTACTTC
CDR3: CASSPSVGSFSYEQYF
J: TRBJ2-7
V: TRBV19
D: NA
size: NA

DNA: TGTGCCAGTAGTACTACTCGACAGGCCGAGCAGTTCTTC
CDR3: CASSTTRQAEQFF
J: TRBJ2-1
V: TRBV19
D: NA
size: NA

DNA: TGTGCCAGTAGTATATCTCTCCTCGGGGGTAGGGATAACACTGAAGCTTTCTTT
CDR3: CASSISLLGGRDNTEAFF
J: TRBJ1-1
V: TRBV19
D: NA
size: NA

DNA: TGTGCCAGCAGCTTGGCAGGGACAGGGAATCAGCCCCAGCATTTT
CDR3: CASSLAGTGNQPQHF
J: TRBJ1-5
V: TRBV5-6
D: TRBD1
size: NA

DNA: TGCGCCAGCAGCTTGGCAGTGCTCCAGGGCGGTGAAAAACTGTTTTTT
CDR3: CASSLAVLQGGEKLFF
J: TRBJ1-4
V: TRBV5-1
D: NA
size: NA

DNA: TGCAGCGTTGTTCGCGCAGATACGCAGTATTTT
CDR3: CSVVRADTQYF
J: TRBJ2-3
V: TRBV29-1
D: NA
size: NA

DNA: TGTGCCAGCAGCTTAGAAGGGGTCGACCACGAGCAGTACTTC
CDR3: CASSLEGVDHEQYF
J: TRBJ2-7
V: TRBV13
D: NA
size: NA

DNA: TGTGCCTGGAGCGTATACTCCGGGACTAGCGGTCACAATGAGCAGTTCTTC
CDR3: CAWSVYSGTSGHNEQFF
J: TRBJ2-1
V: TRBV30
D: TRBD2
size: NA

DNA: TGTGCCAGCAGCCGTGCGGACTCGCAGGTACCTTACCTCGAGCAGTACTTC
CDR3: CASSRADSQVPYLEQYF
J: TRBJ2-7
V: TRBV7-6
D: NA
size: NA

DNA: TGTGCCAGCAGCCTAGCTAGCGGGGGAACCTACGAGCAGTACTTC
CDR3: CASSLASGGTYEQYF
J: TRBJ2-7
V: TRBV7-9
D: TRBD2
size: NA

DNA: TGTGCCAGCAGCCCCCGGACTAGCGGCGTAATAGGGCAGTACTTC
CDR3: CASSPRTSGVIGQYF
J: TRBJ2-7
V: TRBV7-2
D: TRBD2
size: NA

DNA: TGTGCCAGCCGCCTATCCCGGAGCGAAAAACTGTTTTTT
CDR3: CASRLSRSEKLFF
J: TRBJ1-4
V: TRBV7-9
D: NA
size: NA

DNA: TGTGCCAGCAGCAGACAGGCGAATCAGGGAAACACCATATATTTT
CDR3: CASSRQANQGNTIYF
J: TRBJ1-3
V: TRBV5-6
D: NA
size: NA

DNA: TGTGCCAGCAGTGGGGTAGCGGGAGGAGAAAGGGAGCAGTTCTTC
CDR3: CASSGVAGGEREQFF
J: TRBJ2-1
V: TRBV25-1
D: TRBD2
size: NA

DNA: TGTGCCAGCGGGGGGGGTTCGGGTCGGATTGAGCAGTTCTTC
CDR3: CASGGGSGRIEQFF
J: TRBJ2-1
V: TRBV4-2
D: TRBD2
size: NA

DNA: TGTGCTAGTGGTTTGGTACCGGGACAGGTATATGAGCAGTTCTTC
CDR3: CASGLVPGQVYEQFF
J: TRBJ2-1
V: TRBV12-5
D: TRBD1
size: NA

DNA: TGTGCCACCAGCACCAACGACAGGCGCCGCCAGCCCCAGCATTTT
CDR3: CATSTNDRRRQPQHF
J: TRBJ1-5
V: TRBV15
D: NA
size: NA

DNA: TGTGCCAGCAGTTTAAGAACAGGGGCTGGAAACACCATATATTTT
CDR3: CASSLRTGAGNTIYF
J: TRBJ1-3
V: TRBV27
D: TRBD1
size: NA

DNA: TGTGCCAGCACAGGGGTCGGCACTGAAGCTTTCTTT
CDR3: CASTGVGTEAFF
J: TRBJ1-1
V: TRBV2
D: NA
size: NA

DNA: TGTGCCAGTAGCCCTTTGGGGGGGGTGTCTGAGCAGTTCTTC
CDR3: CASSPLGGVSEQFF
J: TRBJ2-1
V: TRBV19
D: TRBD2
size: NA

DNA: TGTGCCAGCAGCTTTGGAAGCTCGAGCGGGGGGGCCGGAGAGACCCAGTACTTC
CDR3: CASSFGSSSGGAGETQYF
J: TRBJ2-5
V: TRBV7-2
D: TRBD2
size: NA

DNA: TGTGCCAGAAGCTTCCGACAGAATAATGTCTTGAACACTGAAGCTTTCTTT
CDR3: CARSFRQNNVLNTEAFF
J: TRBJ1-1
V: TRBV5-3
D: NA
size: NA

DNA: TGTGCCAGCAGCCCATGGCAGGGTCCGAATGAGCAGTTCTTC
CDR3: CASSPWQGPNEQFF
J: TRBJ2-1
V: TRBV7-9
D: NA
size: NA